The next 29 T cell receptor beta chains were all read from a single sample in a study of response to subunit inactivated influenza vaccine. TCRdb passed the RT-PCR reads through MiXCR, listing each CDR3 protein once. The data hold 750,000 to 850,000 distinct CDR3 sequences, with less than 20% observed a single time. The source material was PBMCs from blood, sampled around 5 days after vaccination. Source of these receptors: a middle-aged man who received an inactivated influenza vaccine.

This clonotype was recorded many times. The rearrangement uses TRBV5-1 and TRBJ1-5, with D uncertain. The CDR3 length is 14 residues. Germline lookup yields CDR1 SGHRS and CDR2 YFSETQ. Trimming cost V 0 bases and J 9 bases, with 13 bases left between them. CDR3: CASSLEPEAGPQHF. The CDR3 DNA sequence: TGCGCCAGCAGCTTGGAGCCTGAAGCAGGGCCCCAGCATTTT.

The chain couples TRBV7-2 to TRBJ2-5, with D hard to call. There are 15 residues in the CDR3. Trimming left V 5 bases short and J 0 bases short, with 13 bases between. In germline, CDR1 is SGHTA, CDR2 FQGNSA. This CDR3 is CASSPTRRYQETQYF. As DNA, the CDR3 is TGTGCCAGCAGCCCCACTCGCCGTTACCAAGAGACCCAGTACTTC.

This clonotype was counted many times. The rearrangement joins TRBV12-3 or TRBV12-4 to TRBJ1-5, with TRBD1 matching over 7 bases. There are 13 residues in the CDR3. The ends lost 4 bases at V and 4 bases at J; junction bases unmatched: 1. The CDR3 here is CASSYRGNQPQHF. Written as DNA, the CDR3 is TGTGCCAGCAGTTACAGGGGAAATCAGCCCCAGCATTTT.

This clonotype occurred many times. The chain has TRBV4-2 and TRBJ2-3; 8 positions match TRBD2. There are 16 residues in the CDR3. The germline CDR1 and CDR2 sequences are LGHNA and YNFKEQ. V trimming: 0 bases; J trimming: 1 base; junction bases outside the gene matches: 3. The CDR3 DNA follows: TGTGCCAGCAGCCAAGACCGGGGGGGAGGCACAGATACGCAGTATTTT. This translates into CASSQDRGGGTDTQYF.

This clonotype was observed a handful of times. The V gene is TRBV18, the J gene TRBJ2-7; TRBD1 is a possible D gene (6 bases). Trimming removed 1 base from V and 5 bases from J, with 12 bases in between. Germline V CDR1 and CDR2: KGHSH, LQKENI. The CDR3 sequence is 14 residues long. In nucleotides, the CDR3 is TGTGCCAGCTCACCACGTAGGGGGATCCACGAGCAGTACTTC. Residues: CASSPRRGIHEQYF.

This chain links TRBV27 with TRBJ2-5, with D perhaps TRBD1 (5 bases). The V and J ends lost 6 bases and 2 bases respectively, with 10 bases between them. This CDR3 spans 13 amino acids. Germline assignment: CDR1 MNHEY and CDR2 SMNVEV (reference sequence). The DNA of the CDR3 is TGTGCCAGCAGCACCGACAGACAAGAGACCCAGTACTTC. Its translation: CASSTDRQETQYF.

The V gene is TRBV5-6, the J gene TRBJ2-4, with D tentatively TRBD2 (5 bases). Per the germline V gene, CDR1 is SGHDT and CDR2 is YYEEEE. The CDR3 contains 15 residues. Trimming cost V 0 bases and J 1 base, with 8 bases left between them. The CDR3 sequence: CASSLGREAKNIQYF. For the CDR3, the DNA is TGTGCCAGCAGCTTGGGAAGGGAGGCCAAAAACATTCAGTACTTC.

J is TRBJ2-7 and V is TRBV11-2, with D tentatively TRBD2 (6 bases). In germline, CDR1 is SGHAT, CDR2 FQNNGV. This CDR3 region has 14 residues. The V gene lost 3 bases and the J gene lost 5 bases, with 14 bases spanning the gap. This CDR3 reads CASSFGRLANEQYF. CDR3 coding DNA: TGTGCCAGCAGCTTTGGTAGGCTAGCGAACGAGCAGTACTTC. Using reference TRBV11-2 and TRBJ2-7 for the parts outside the CDR3, the full variable domain is EAGVAQSPRYKIIEKRQSVAFWCNPISGHATLYWYQQILGQGPKLLIQFQNNGVVDDSQLPKDRFSAERLKGVDSTLKIQPAKLEDSAVYLCASSFGRLANEQYFGPGTRLTVT.

At least ten counts were recorded for this clonotype. The chain uses TRBV6-1 and TRBJ2-7; D is undetermined. The V end was cut by 0 bases, the J end by 2 bases, with 5 bases between. The CDR3 sequence is 13 residues long. In germline, CDR1 is MNHNS, CDR2 SASEGT. CDR3 loop: CASSEATTYEQYF. The CDR3 DNA follows: TGTGCCAGCAGTGAAGCTACTACCTACGAGCAGTACTTC.

J is TRBJ2-7 and V is TRBV5-1, with 7 bases that match TRBD2. V shed 1 base and J 7 bases; nucleotides not matched to a gene: 5. Germline V gene sequence: CDR1 SGHRS, CDR2 YFSETQ. This CDR3 comprises 13 residues. CDR3 DNA: TGCGCCAGCAGCTTGTCATATAGCGGGGAGCAGTACTTC. This sequence encodes CASSLSYSGEQYF.

Only a few counts were recorded for this clonotype. The V gene is TRBV25-1, the J gene TRBJ2-5; 10 bases line up with TRBD2. V gave up 1 base and J gave up 2 bases; unmatched junction bases: 1. Germline V lookup: CDR1 MGHDK, CDR2 SYGVNS. There are 15 residues in the CDR3. The CDR3 loop is CASSEWTSGQETQYF. The CDR3 nucleotides read TGTGCCAGCAGTGAATGGACTAGCGGACAAGAGACCCAGTACTTC.

The chain links TRBV10-3 to TRBJ2-1; 8 nucleotides match TRBD2. V lost 11 bases, J lost 2 bases, and 8 bases stayed unmatched. Germline lookup yields CDR1 ENHRY and CDR2 SYGVKD. The CDR3 runs 14 residues. The CDR3 region is CAVKAGATYNEQFF. CDR3 DNA sequence: TGTGCCGTTAAAGCGGGAGCGACCTACAATGAGCAGTTCTTC.

This clonotype has a handful of counts. The V call is TRBV5-1, the J call TRBJ2-3; the match to TRBD2 covers 11 bases. This CDR3 has 16 amino acids. Germline V gene sequence: CDR1 SGHRS, CDR2 YFSETQ. The J segment lost 4 bases and the V segment lost 4 bases, leaving 8 bases of the junction unmatched. The CDR3 nucleotides read TGCGCCAGCAGCCAGATTAGCGGGGGGGCCGCAGATACGCAGTATTTT. This gives the protein CASSQISGGAADTQYF.

This clonotype was seen more than once but under ten times. The CDR3 DNA sequence: TGCAGCGTTGGGGGGCTAATGGAGACCCAGTACTTC. The encoded protein is CSVGGLMETQYF. The chain combines TRBV29-1 with TRBJ2-5; D might be TRBD1 (6 bases). Deletions cut 4 bases from V and 5 bases from J, with 11 bases between. The CDR3 is 12 residues long. Per the germline V gene, CDR1 is SQVTM and CDR2 is ANQGSEA.

In its sample, this clonotype was seen many times. The V and J genes are TRBV12-3 or TRBV12-4 and TRBJ2-7; TRBD2 agrees at 8 bases. V shed 1 base and J 5 bases; nucleotides not matched to a gene: 10. CDR3 size: 16 residues. The CDR3 loop is CASSLGIGGGRNEQYF. CDR3 sequence (DNA): TGTGCCAGCAGTTTAGGGATAGGCGGGGGGAGGAACGAGCAGTACTTC.

The chain uses TRBV7-2 and TRBJ2-2; 7 nucleotides line up with TRBD2. There are 15 residues in the CDR3. Germline loops: CDR1 SGHTA, CDR2 FQGNSA. J lost 6 bases, V lost 5 bases, and 9 bases had no gene match. CDR3 in amino acids: CASSPGLGSAGELFF. The CDR3 nucleotides are TGTGCCAGCAGCCCTGGACTAGGATCGGCCGGGGAGCTGTTTTTT.

This clonotype was recorded a few times. This rearrangement joins TRBV4-2 to TRBJ2-7; TRBD2 aligns across 8 bases. CDR3 length: 14 amino acids. CDR1 and CDR2 from the germline V gene are LGHNA and YNFKEQ. The ends lost 1 base at V and 5 bases at J; junction bases unmatched: 4. The CDR3 coding sequence is TGTGCCAGCAGCCAAGCTGCGGGGGGCCACGAGCAGTACTTC. It encodes CASSQAAGGHEQYF.

The chain's CDR3 is CASSPDTVQPATQYF. CDR3 nucleotide sequence: TGTGCCAGCAGCCCCGACACCGTACAGCCCGCGACCCAGTACTTC. This chain uses TRBV3-1 with TRBJ2-5, with D unresolved. The germline V and J ends were trimmed by 4 bases and 7 bases, with 19 bases remaining between them. This CDR3 comprises 15 residues. The germline V gene has CDR1 LGHDT and CDR2 YNNKEL (reference sequence).

This clonotype has only a few counts. The J gene is TRBJ2-1, the V gene TRBV9, with a tentative D call TRBD2 (6 bases). The V end was cut by 4 bases, the J end by 7 bases, with 18 bases between. The CDR3 has 15 amino acids. CDR1 and CDR2 from the germline V gene are SGDLS and YYNGEE. CDR3 DNA sequence: TGTGCCAGCAGCCCAAGGGCGGGGAAAGTAAATGAGCAGTTCTTC. This codes for CASSPRAGKVNEQFF.

The chain is built from TRBV11-2 and TRBJ1-2, with 8 bases matching TRBD1. The trim removed 6 bases at V and 7 bases at J, leaving 13 bases unmatched. The V gene's germline CDR1 is SGHAT and CDR2 FQNNGV. The CDR3 runs to 15 residues. Here the CDR3 reads CASREIRDRRGGYTF. The CDR3 DNA follows: TGTGCCAGCAGGGAAATCCGGGACAGGCGGGGTGGCTACACCTTC.

This rearrangement joins TRBV28 to TRBJ1-5; D gene ambiguous. Trimming cost V 1 base and J 3 bases, with 7 bases left between them. The CDR3 has 14 residues. Germline CDR1 MDHEN, CDR2 SYDVKM. The CDR3 bases are TGTGCCAGCAGTTTATCGAGCACCAATCAGCCCCAGCATTTT. Encoded protein: CASSLSSTNQPQHF.

This clonotype has a handful of counts. The rearrangement uses TRBV20-1 and TRBJ1-2; D may be TRBD1 (6 bases). This CDR3 spans 14 amino acids. In germline, CDR1 is DFQATT, CDR2 SNEGSKA (reference sequence). V lost 5 bases and J lost 10, with 23 bases in between. The CDR3 region is CSARPGQNRGYYTF. The CDR3 coding sequence is TGCAGTGCTCGACCTGGACAGAACCGGGGGTACTACACCTTC.

This clonotype showed up just a few times. The V gene is TRBV12-3 or TRBV12-4, the J gene TRBJ2-1; tentative D call: TRBD2 (5 bases). V was shortened by 5 bases and J by 14 bases, with 13 bases between the two germline ends. This CDR3 is built from 11 residues. CDR3 DNA: TGTGCCAGCAGTCTCACACTAGGAAAGTTCTTC. Its protein product is CASSLTLGKFF.

The rearrangement joins TRBV30 to TRBJ1-2, with D unresolved. CDR1 GTSNPN and CDR2 SVGIG come from the germline V gene (reference sequence). This CDR3 region has 12 residues. The V gene lost 1 base and the J gene lost 3 bases, with 6 bases spanning the gap. The CDR3 region is CAWSAEDYGYTF. The CDR3 nucleotides read TGTGCCTGGAGTGCGGAGGACTATGGCTACACCTTC.

This clonotype was found many times. This chain joins TRBV14 and TRBJ2-2; D is perhaps TRBD1 (6 bases). Trimming took off 2 bases at V and 2 bases at J, with 9 bases between the two ends. Germline V gives CDR1 SGHDN, CDR2 FVKESK. The CDR3 totals 15 residues. Written as DNA, the CDR3 is TGTGCCAGCAGCCAAAACAGGGACAACACCGGGGAGCTGTTTTTT. This codes for CASSQNRDNTGELFF. Combining the CDR3 with reference TRBV14 and TRBJ2-2 gives the whole variable domain EAGVTQFPSHSVIEKGQTVTLRCDPISGHDNLYWYRRVMGKEIKFLLHFVKESKQDESGMPNNRFLAERTGGTYSTLKVQPAELEDSGVYFCASSQNRDNTGELFFGEGSRLTVL.

V is TRBV19 and J is TRBJ1-5, with 11 bases aligning to TRBD1. CDR3 size: 16 residues. V was pared by 6 bases and J by 4 bases, with 8 bases of the junction left unmatched. The germline gives CDR1 LNHDA, CDR2 SQIVND (reference sequence). DNA of the CDR3: TGTGCCAGTAGCCACGGACAGGGGGCTGGTAATCAGCCCCAGCATTTT. It encodes CASSHGQGAGNQPQHF.

The chain employs TRBV5-6 and TRBJ1-4, with 11 bases aligning to TRBD1. The CDR3 has 15 residues. V gave up 3 bases and J gave up 8 bases; unmatched junction bases: 6. Germline V gene data show CDR1 as SGHDT and CDR2 as YYEEEE. The DNA for the CDR3 is TGTGCCAGCAGCTCAGGGACAGGGGGAAGGGAAAAACTGTTTTTT. Its translation: CASSSGTGGREKLFF.

This sequence joins TRBV5-5 and TRBJ2-1; tentative D call: TRBD2 (5 bases). CDR3 size: 15 residues. Per the germline V gene, CDR1 is SGHKS and CDR2 is YYEKEE (reference sequence). Deletions cut 2 bases from V and 4 bases from J, with 13 bases between. CDR3 loop: CASSLRGIEYNEQFF. DNA of the CDR3: TGTGCCAGCAGCTTAAGAGGGATTGAATACAATGAGCAGTTCTTC. Drawing the rest from reference TRBV5-5 and TRBJ2-1, the complete variable domain is DAGVTQSPTHLIKTRGQQVTLRCSPISGHKSVSWYQQVLGQGPQFIFQYYEKEERGRGNFPDRFSARQFPNYSSELNVNALLLGDSALYLCASSLRGIEYNEQFFGPGTRLTVL.

The chain uses TRBV6-2 or TRBV6-3 and TRBJ1-6; TRBD1 matches 9 bases. The CDR3 runs 15 residues. CDR1 is MNHEY, CDR2 SVGEGT, per germline. V shed 0 bases, J shed 9 bases, and the junction held 3 bases outside the gene matches. The CDR3 here is CASSYSGTGSSPLHF. In DNA form, the CDR3 reads TGTGCCAGCAGTTACTCCGGGACAGGGAGTTCACCCCTCCACTTT.